This TCR beta chain was sequenced for a study of Ad26.COV2.S vaccination and SARS-CoV-2 variants. Study context: Ad26.COV2.S shots went into the muscle once or twice, 56 days apart.

On this clone itself: The target antigen is unknown.

Study results and caveats: The TCR breadth and depth analyses may have understated or missed part of the total T cell responses.

Profiling relied on immunoSEQ multiplex PCR, and the TCRdb table lists in-frame clones only, not all of them. The data hold roughly 400,000 clones, with about 91% observed a single time. Treatment denoted: some 19 received Ad26.COV2.S at low or high dose, single or two shots; roughly 5 received placebo; per-sample allocation not given. Sampling was performed 63 days after the first vaccine or placebo injection. In Boston, an adult donor aged 18-55 years took part. Wuhan-strain spike was delivered by a replication-incompetent Ad26 vector. Between the trimmed V and J ends, which lost 5 bases and 1 base, there was a span of 17 bases. CDR3 length equals 16 residues. Germline V gene sequence: CDR1 SEHNR, CDR2 FQNEAQ (reference sequence).

This clonotype was obtained from a person between 18 and 65 years old who received the Ad26.COV2.S COVID-19 vaccine or a placebo. The sequences come from peripheral blood, collected in a trial of Ad26.COV2.S vaccine versus placebo. The rearrangement joins TRBV7-9 to TRBJ2-5, with D perhaps TRBD1 (5 bases). CDR3 sequence (DNA): TGTGCCAGCAGCGACGTCAACAGGTATCGCCAAGAGACCCAGTACTTC. Its protein is CASSDVNRYRQETQYF.